This T cell receptor beta chain was sequenced during a study of T cell responses to AZD1222 COVID-19 vaccine. Study-wide results and caveats: Spike-specific TCR breadth rose after two AZD1222 doses, and depth rose as well. Seropositive AZD1222 recipients at baseline numbered only five or six. Donors in the cohort were predominantly white British and more often female, and clonal diversity was possibly underestimated.

Comment on this clone: Its specificity is unknown.

The CDR3 extends over 15 amino acids. V shed 1 base and J 6 bases; nucleotides not matched to a gene: 3. Germline V gives CDR1 SGHDT, CDR2 YYEEEE. Generated by immunoSEQ multiplex PCR, the TCRdb table keeps only in-frame clones and is missing some. This sample has about 170,000 clones, with more than 80% found just once. This receptor was taken from an adult in good health. This chain joins TRBV5-6 and TRBJ2-2; 10 positions match TRBD1. The sequencing used peripheral blood, collected on day 0 of AZD1222 vaccination. CDR3 protein: CASSLRQGAPGELFF. CDR3 in DNA: TGTGCCAGCAGCTTGAGACAGGGGGCGCCCGGGGAGCTGTTTTTT.